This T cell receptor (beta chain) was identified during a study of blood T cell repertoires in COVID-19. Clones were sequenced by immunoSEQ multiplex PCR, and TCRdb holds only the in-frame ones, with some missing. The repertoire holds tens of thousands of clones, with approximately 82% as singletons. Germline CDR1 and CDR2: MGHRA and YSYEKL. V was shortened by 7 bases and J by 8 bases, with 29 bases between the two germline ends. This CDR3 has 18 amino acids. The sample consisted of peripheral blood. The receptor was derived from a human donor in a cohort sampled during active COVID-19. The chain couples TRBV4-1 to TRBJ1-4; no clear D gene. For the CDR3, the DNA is TGCGCCAGCACCACACTAGCGGGCGTCGGCGCCAGTAGGGAAAAACTGTTTTTT. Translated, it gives CASTTLAGVGASREKLFF.